This TCR beta chain is from a study of identical twins. Study results and caveats: Because invariant MAIT and iNKT cells could be present, zero-insertion analyses could be partly confounded. Models, which agreed with sharing between unrelated individuals, nonetheless underestimated the out-of-frame TCR alpha sharing seen in monozygotic twins. Memory repertoires lacked the insertion deficit that abundant cord blood beta clonotypes showed. Findings depended on cross-sectional statistics rather than tracking the same donors.

The sample holds many counts of this clonotype. The antigen is unknown. TCRdb processed the 5' RACE reads anew with MiXCR; each CDR3 protein has one entry. The sample yields 420,000 or so distinct CDR3 sequences, around a sixth seen once. With 2 bases removed from V and 10 bases from J, the gap between germline ends came to 15 bases. The CDR3 contains 15 residues. Germline CDR1 reads ENHRY; CDR2 reads SYGVKD. This TCR was sampled from a man in his fifties in good health. Source material: naive T cells sorted from blood. The rearrangement uses TRBV10-3 and TRBJ1-6; D may be TRBD1 (6 bases). The CDR3 here is CAISEGGYAGSPLHF. The CDR3 DNA reads as TGTGCCATCAGTGAGGGGGGCTACGCGGGGTCACCCCTCCACTTT.